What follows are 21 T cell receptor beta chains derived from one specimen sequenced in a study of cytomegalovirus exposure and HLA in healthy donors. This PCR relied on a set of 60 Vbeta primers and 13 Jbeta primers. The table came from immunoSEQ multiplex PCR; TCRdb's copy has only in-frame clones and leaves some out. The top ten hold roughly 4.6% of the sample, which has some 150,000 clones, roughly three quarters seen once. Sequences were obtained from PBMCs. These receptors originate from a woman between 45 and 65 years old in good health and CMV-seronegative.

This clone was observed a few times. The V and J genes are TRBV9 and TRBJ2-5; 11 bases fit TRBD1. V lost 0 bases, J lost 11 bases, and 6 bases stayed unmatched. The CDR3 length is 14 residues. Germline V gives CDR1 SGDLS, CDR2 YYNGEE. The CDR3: CASSVEGQGGEQYF. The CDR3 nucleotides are TGTGCCAGCAGCGTAGAGGGACAGGGGGGAGAGCAGTACTTC.

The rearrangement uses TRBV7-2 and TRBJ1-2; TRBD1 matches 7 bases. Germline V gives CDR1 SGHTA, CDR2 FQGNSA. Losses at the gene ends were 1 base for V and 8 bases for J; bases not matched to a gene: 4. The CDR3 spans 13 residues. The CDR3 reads CASSLGQGRGYTF. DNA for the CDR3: TGTGCCAGCAGCTTAGGACAGGGTAGGGGCTACACCTTC.

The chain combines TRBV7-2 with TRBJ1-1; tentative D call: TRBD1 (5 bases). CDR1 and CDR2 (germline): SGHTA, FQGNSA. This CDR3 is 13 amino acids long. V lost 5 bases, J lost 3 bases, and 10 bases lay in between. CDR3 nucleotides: TGTGCCAGCAGCCGACGGGGGGACACTGAAGCTTTCTTT. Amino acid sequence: CASSRRGDTEAFF.

Here the CDR3 DNA reads TGTGCCAGCAGCCCCGGGGGGGGGCTCCTCCTCGAGGGGGAGCAGTACTTC. Translated: CASSPGGGLLLEGEQYF. The chain joins TRBV7-6 to TRBJ2-7, with 8 bases that match TRBD2. CDR3 size: 17 residues. With V trimmed by 5 bases and J by 7 bases, 19 bases remained unmatched. Germline loops: CDR1 SGHVS, CDR2 FNYEAQ.

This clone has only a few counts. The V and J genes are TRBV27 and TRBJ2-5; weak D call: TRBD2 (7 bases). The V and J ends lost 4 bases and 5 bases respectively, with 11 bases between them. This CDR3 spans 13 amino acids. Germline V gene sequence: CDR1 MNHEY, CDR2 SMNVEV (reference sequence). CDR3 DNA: TGTGCCAGCAGTTGGGGGGGCTTTGAGACCCAGTACTTC. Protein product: CASSWGGFETQYF.

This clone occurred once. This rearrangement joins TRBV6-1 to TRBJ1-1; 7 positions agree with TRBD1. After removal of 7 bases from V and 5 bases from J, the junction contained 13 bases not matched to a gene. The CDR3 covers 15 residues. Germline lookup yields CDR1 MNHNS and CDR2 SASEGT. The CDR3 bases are TGTGCCAGCATTTATCTGACAGGGATGAGGACTGAAGCTTTCTTT. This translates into CASIYLTGMRTEAFF.

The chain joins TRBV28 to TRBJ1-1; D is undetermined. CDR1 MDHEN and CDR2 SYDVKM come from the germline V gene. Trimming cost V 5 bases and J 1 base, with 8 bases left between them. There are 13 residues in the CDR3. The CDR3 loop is CASSPNRNTEAFF. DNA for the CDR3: TGTGCCAGCAGTCCAAACAGGAACACTGAAGCTTTCTTT.

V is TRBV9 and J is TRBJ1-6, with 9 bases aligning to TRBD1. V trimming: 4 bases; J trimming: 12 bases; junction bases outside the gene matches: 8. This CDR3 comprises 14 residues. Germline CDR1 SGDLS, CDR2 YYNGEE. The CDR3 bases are TGTGCCAGCAGCTCTCCGGGACAGGGACAACCCCTCCACTTT. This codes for CASSSPGQGQPLHF.

The CDR3 loop is CASGQGGSEQYF. DNA for the CDR3: TGCGCCAGCGGACAGGGGGGGAGCGAGCAGTACTTC. This chain links TRBV5-1 with TRBJ2-7; 10 bases map to TRBD1. V lost 7 bases to trimming and J lost 6 bases; unmatched junction nucleotides: 4. This CDR3 is built from 12 residues. Germline V gene lookup returns CDR1 SGHRS and CDR2 YFSETQ.

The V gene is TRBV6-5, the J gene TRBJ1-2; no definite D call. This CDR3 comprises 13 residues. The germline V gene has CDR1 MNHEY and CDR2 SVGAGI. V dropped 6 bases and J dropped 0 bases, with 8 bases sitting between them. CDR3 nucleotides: TGTGCCAGCAGGCCGGGGACTAACTATGGCTACACCTTC. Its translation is CASRPGTNYGYTF.

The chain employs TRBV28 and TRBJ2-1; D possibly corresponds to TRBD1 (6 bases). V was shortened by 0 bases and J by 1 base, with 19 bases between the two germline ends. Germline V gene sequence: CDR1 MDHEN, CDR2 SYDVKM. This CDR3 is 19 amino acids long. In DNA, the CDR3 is TGTGCCAGCAGTTTATGGAATGTCGGTCGGCAGGGGTCCTACAATGAGCAGTTCTTC. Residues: CASSLWNVGRQGSYNEQFF.

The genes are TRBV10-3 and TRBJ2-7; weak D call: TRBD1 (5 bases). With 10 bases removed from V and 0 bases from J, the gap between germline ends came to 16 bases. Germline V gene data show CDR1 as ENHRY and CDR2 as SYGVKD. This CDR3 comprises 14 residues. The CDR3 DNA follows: TGTGCCACGCTCCAGACAGCCTACTCCTACGAGCAGTACTTC. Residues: CATLQTAYSYEQYF.

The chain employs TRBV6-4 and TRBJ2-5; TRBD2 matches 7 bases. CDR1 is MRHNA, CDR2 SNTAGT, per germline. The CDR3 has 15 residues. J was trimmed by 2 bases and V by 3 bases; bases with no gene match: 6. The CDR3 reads CASSEGLGGQETQYF. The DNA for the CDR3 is TGTGCCAGCAGTGAAGGTCTGGGGGGGCAAGAGACCCAGTACTTC.

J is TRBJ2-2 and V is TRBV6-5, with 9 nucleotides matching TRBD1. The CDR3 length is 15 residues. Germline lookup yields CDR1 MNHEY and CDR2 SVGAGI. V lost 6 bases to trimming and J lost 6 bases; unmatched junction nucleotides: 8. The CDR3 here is CASRRGQGEAGELFF. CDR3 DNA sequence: TGTGCCAGCAGACGGGGACAGGGAGAGGCCGGGGAGCTGTTTTTT.

This CDR3 is CASSQDWTSGQRTQYF. In nucleotides, the CDR3 is TGCGCCAGCAGCCAAGATTGGACTAGCGGCCAACGGACCCAGTACTTC. This chain uses TRBV4-1 with TRBJ2-5; the match to TRBD2 covers 10 bases. V was clipped by 0 bases and J by 7 bases; unmatched bases: 8. This CDR3 contains 16 residues. CDR1 MGHRA and CDR2 YSYEKL come from the germline V gene.

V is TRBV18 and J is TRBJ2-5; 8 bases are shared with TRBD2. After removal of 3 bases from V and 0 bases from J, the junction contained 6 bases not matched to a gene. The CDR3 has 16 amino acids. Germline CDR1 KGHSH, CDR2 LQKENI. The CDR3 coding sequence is TGTGCCAGCTCACCTCGAGCGGGGGCGTACCAAGAGACCCAGTACTTC. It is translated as CASSPRAGAYQETQYF.

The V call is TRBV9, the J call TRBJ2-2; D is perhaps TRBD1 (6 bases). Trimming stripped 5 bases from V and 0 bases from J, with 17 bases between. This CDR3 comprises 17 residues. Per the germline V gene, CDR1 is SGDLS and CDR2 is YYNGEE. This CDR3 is CASSYLGAVANTGELFF. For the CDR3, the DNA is TGTGCCAGCAGTTATTTGGGGGCAGTCGCGAACACCGGGGAGCTGTTTTTT.

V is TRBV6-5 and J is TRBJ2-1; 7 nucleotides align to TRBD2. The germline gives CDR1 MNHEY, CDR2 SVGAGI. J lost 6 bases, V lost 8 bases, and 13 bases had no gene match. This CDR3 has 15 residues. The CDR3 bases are TGTGCCAGCTACGGGGGGAGCCTCTACGGCAATGAGCAGTTCTTC. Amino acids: CASYGGSLYGNEQFF.

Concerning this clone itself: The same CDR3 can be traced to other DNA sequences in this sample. CDR3 sequence: CASSQETGSGEQYF. CDR3 bases: TGCGCCAGCAGCCAAGAAACAGGGTCAGGCGAGCAGTACTTC. The genes are TRBV4-3 and TRBJ2-7, with D possibly matching TRBD1 (6 bases). Trimming left V 0 bases short and J 6 bases short, with 12 bases between. This CDR3 is 14 amino acids long. Germline assignment: CDR1 LGHNA and CDR2 YSLEER.

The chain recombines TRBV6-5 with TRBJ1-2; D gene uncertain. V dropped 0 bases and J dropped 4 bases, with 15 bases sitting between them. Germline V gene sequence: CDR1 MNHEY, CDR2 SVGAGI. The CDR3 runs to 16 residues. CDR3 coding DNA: TGTGCCAGCAGTTACTCGAGAGGGCCCCACTCCTATGGCTACACCTTC. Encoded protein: CASSYSRGPHSYGYTF.

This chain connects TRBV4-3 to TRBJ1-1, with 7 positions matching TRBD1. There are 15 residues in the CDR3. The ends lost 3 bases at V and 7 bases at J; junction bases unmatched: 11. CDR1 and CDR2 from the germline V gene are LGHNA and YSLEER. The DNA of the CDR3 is TGCGCCAGCAGCCAGGGCAGGGGGGCAAACGATGAAGCTTTCTTT. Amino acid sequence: CASSQGRGANDEAFF.